Presented here are 15 T cell receptor beta chains from one specimen sequenced in a study of blood T cell repertoires in COVID-19. Sequencing used immunoSEQ multiplex PCR; TCRdb keeps in-frame clones, though not all of them. In the table there are 45,000 or so clones, roughly nine tenths of which are singletons. Sequencing was carried out using peripheral blood. The receptors stem from an older man with active COVID-19.

The gene calls are TRBV18 and TRBJ1-2; TRBD1 aligns across 9 bases. Germline CDR1 reads KGHSH; CDR2 reads LQKENI. J gave up 6 bases and V 3 bases, and 2 bases lay outside the gene matches. This CDR3 has 13 residues. The CDR3 loop is CASSPTGGDGYTF. In DNA form, the CDR3 reads TGTGCCAGCTCACCGACAGGGGGGGATGGCTACACCTTC.

V usage is TRBV27 and J usage is TRBJ1-5; 7 bases agree with TRBD1. The CDR3 has 14 residues. Germline-derived CDR1 and CDR2 are MNHEY and SMNVEV (reference sequence). J lost 5 bases, V lost 5 bases, and 6 bases had no gene match. CDR3 sequence: CASSVLQGYQPQHF. The CDR3 DNA reads TGTGCCAGCAGTGTCTTACAGGGGTATCAGCCCCAGCATTTT.

This chain joins TRBV21-1 and TRBJ1-2; TRBD1, as called in the table, went unchecked against the DNA. TRBV21-1 is a pseudogene locus. The CDR3 covers 17 residues. In DNA form, the CDR3 reads TGTGCCAGCAGCAAAATATCCCCGGACAGGGAGAACTATGGCTACACCTTC. It codes for CASSKISPDRENYGYTF.

The CDR3 coding sequence is TGTGCCAGCAGCTTAGAAACGGAGCGGGCCACCTACGAGCAGTACTTC. Its protein is CASSLETERATYEQYF. This chain links TRBV11-2 with TRBJ2-7, with D possibly being TRBD2 (6 bases). The CDR3 contains 16 residues. CDR1 SGHAT and CDR2 FQNNGV come from the germline V gene. The V end was cut by 0 bases, the J end by 2 bases, with 14 bases between.

The J gene is TRBJ2-1, the V gene TRBV11-2, with TRBD2 matching over 8 bases. V lost 7 bases to trimming and J lost 7 bases; unmatched junction nucleotides: 15. The CDR3 runs 16 residues. CDR1 SGHAT and CDR2 FQNNGV come from the germline V gene. This CDR3 is CASTLGAGGVQNEQFF. The DNA for the CDR3 is TGTGCCAGCACCTTGGGGGCGGGGGGCGTTCAGAATGAGCAGTTCTTC.

This chain uses TRBV3-1 (or the pseudogene TRBV3-2) with TRBJ1-1; weak D call: TRBD1 (5 bases). V was shortened by 3 bases and J by 6 bases, with 14 bases between the two germline ends. Germline V gives CDR1 LGHDT, CDR2 YNNKEL (reference sequence). The CDR3 loop spans 14 amino acids. The CDR3 DNA reads as TGTGCCAGCAGCCAGGGGGGTTGGAGCCCTGAAGCTTTCTTT. This sequence encodes CASSQGGWSPEAFF.

V usage is TRBV7-9 and J usage is TRBJ1-2, with TRBD1 matching over 9 bases. V was clipped by 1 base and J by 8 bases; unmatched bases: 5. Germline CDR1 reads SEHNR; CDR2 reads FQNEAQ (reference sequence). The CDR3 runs 14 residues. The CDR3 is CASSLGTGVGGYTF. For the CDR3, the DNA is TGTGCCAGCAGCTTAGGGACAGGGGTTGGCGGCTACACCTTC.

The rearrangement links TRBV25-1 to TRBJ1-4; maybe TRBD1 (5 bases). This CDR3 comprises 15 residues. With 3 bases removed from V and 0 bases from J, the gap between germline ends came to 8 bases. CDR1 is MGHDK and CDR2 is SYGVNS in the germline V gene. As DNA, the CDR3 is TGTGCCAGCAGTGACAGGACAACAACTAATGAAAAACTGTTTTTT. Translation: CASSDRTTTNEKLFF.

CDR3 loop: CASSRGLGGTEAFF. CDR3 nucleotides: TGTGCCAGCAGCCGCGGACTGGGGGGAACTGAAGCTTTCTTT. This chain joins TRBV7-8 and TRBJ1-1, with a tentative D call TRBD1 (5 bases). The CDR3 sequence is 14 residues long. V was cut by 5 bases and J by 5 bases, with 15 bases left in between. The germline V gene encodes CDR1 SGHVS and CDR2 FQNEAQ.

The chain carries TRBV7-9 and TRBJ2-1; 8 nucleotides line up with TRBD1. Germline lookup yields CDR1 SEHNR and CDR2 FQNEAQ (reference sequence). The CDR3 has 16 amino acids. The junction had 9 bases not matched to a gene; V was cut back by 4 bases and J by 4 bases. CDR3 sequence: CASSSGFRTGYNEQFF. The CDR3 DNA follows: TGTGCCAGCAGCTCCGGCTTTCGGACAGGGTACAATGAGCAGTTCTTC.

J is TRBJ1-3 and V is TRBV2; TRBD1 agrees at 8 bases. Germline-derived CDR1 and CDR2 are SNHLY and FYNNEI. The CDR3 covers 19 residues. The J segment lost 2 bases and the V segment lost 4 bases, leaving 16 bases of the junction unmatched. The CDR3 spells CASSARQGNGLVAGNTIYF. The DNA of the CDR3 is TGTGCCAGCAGTGCGAGACAGGGGAATGGACTAGTAGCTGGAAACACCATATATTTT.

The gene calls are TRBV5-1 and TRBJ1-1, with 7 bases aligning to TRBD1. There are 16 residues in the CDR3. Trimming took 0 bases from V and 1 from J; bases not matched to a gene: 6. CDR1 SGHRS and CDR2 YFSETQ come from the germline V gene. CDR3 region: CASSLAETGRNTEAFF. CDR3 nucleotide sequence: TGCGCCAGCAGCTTGGCCGAGACAGGGCGGAACACTGAAGCTTTCTTT.

The V call is TRBV27, the J call TRBJ2-3; TRBD2 agrees at 12 bases. The trim removed 5 bases at V and 4 bases at J, leaving 13 bases unmatched. Germline values: CDR1 MNHEY, CDR2 SMNVEV (reference sequence). CDR3 length equals 18 residues. This CDR3 reads CASSLRPRLAGVPDTQYF. CDR3 DNA sequence: TGTGCCAGCAGTCTCCGCCCGAGACTAGCGGGGGTTCCAGATACGCAGTATTTT.

The chain links TRBV9 to TRBJ2-1; 13 bases match TRBD2. V lost 0 bases and J lost 7; bases outside the gene matches: 7. Germline lookup yields CDR1 SGDLS and CDR2 YYNGEE. The CDR3 has 17 residues. CDR3 nucleotides: TGTGCCAGCAGCGTAGAGGGACTAGCGGGGCTCCTTAATGAGCAGTTCTTC. Translating gives CASSVEGLAGLLNEQFF.

This chain links TRBV7-2 with TRBJ2-3, with 7 nucleotides matching TRBD2. Germline trimming cut 5 bases from V and 7 bases from J; bases unmatched to any gene: 9. Germline V CDR1 and CDR2: SGHTA, FQGNSA. The length of the CDR3 is 14 residues. The CDR3 DNA reads as TGTGCCAGCAGCCCGGATTCTAGCGGATATACGCAGTATTTT. Protein: CASSPDSSGYTQYF.